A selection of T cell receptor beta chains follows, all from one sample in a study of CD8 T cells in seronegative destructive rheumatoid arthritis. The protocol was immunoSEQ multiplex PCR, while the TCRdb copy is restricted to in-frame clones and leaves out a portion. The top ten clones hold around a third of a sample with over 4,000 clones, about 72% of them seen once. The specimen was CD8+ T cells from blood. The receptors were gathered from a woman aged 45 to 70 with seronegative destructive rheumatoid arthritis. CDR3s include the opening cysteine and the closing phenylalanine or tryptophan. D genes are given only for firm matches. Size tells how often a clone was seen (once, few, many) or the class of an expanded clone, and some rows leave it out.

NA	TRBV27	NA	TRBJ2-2	TGTGCCAGCAGTTATACAACCACCGGGGAGCTGTTTTTT	CASSYTTTGELFF
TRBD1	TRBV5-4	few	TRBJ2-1	TGTGCCAGCAGACCAGGGGGAAATGAGCAGTTCTTC	CASRPGGNEQFF
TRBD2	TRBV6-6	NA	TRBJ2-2	TGTGCCAGCAGTTACTTGGCGGGGGGATTAAACGGGGAGCTGTTTTTT	CASSYLAGGLNGELFF
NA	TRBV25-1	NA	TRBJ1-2	TGTGCCAGCAGCGGGAGGGGCGGAGGCTACACCTTC	CASSGRGGGYTF
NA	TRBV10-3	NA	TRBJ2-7	TGTGCCATCAGTACAGCAGACGGGGGAGGCTACGAGCAGTACTTC	CAISTADGGGYEQYF
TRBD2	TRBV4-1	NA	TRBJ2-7	TGCGCCAGCAGCCAAGACGTTAGCGGGTACTACGAGCAGTACTTC	CASSQDVSGYYEQYF
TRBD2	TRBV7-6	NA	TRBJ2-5	TGTGCCAGCAGCTTCCTTGCGGGGGGCCAAGAGACCCAGTACTTC	CASSFLAGGQETQYF
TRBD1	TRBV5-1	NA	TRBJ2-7	TGCGCCAGCAGCTTCGGGACAGCGCAGACCTACGAGCAGTACTTC	CASSFGTAQTYEQYF
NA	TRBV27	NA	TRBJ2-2	TGTGCCAGCAGTACGGGGAACACCGGGGAGCTGTTTTTT	CASSTGNTGELFF
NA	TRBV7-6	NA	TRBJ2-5	TGTGCCAGCAGCTTAGAGTTGAGTGTCCAAGAGACCCAGTACTTC	CASSLELSVQETQYF
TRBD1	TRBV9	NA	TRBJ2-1	TGTGCCAGCAGCGGGACAGGGGACAATGAGCAGTTCTTC	CASSGTGDNEQFF
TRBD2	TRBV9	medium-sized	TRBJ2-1	TGTGCCAGCAGCCGACTCCAAATCCCGACTAGCGGAGAGCAGTTCTTC	CASSRLQIPTSGEQFF
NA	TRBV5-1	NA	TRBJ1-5	TGCGCCAGCAGCTTGGTGGGAGGTAGCAATCAGCCCCAGCATTTT	CASSLVGGSNQPQHF
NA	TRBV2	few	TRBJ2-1	TGTGCCAGCAGTCTAGCAGACTCCTACAATGAGCAGTTCTTC	CASSLADSYNEQFF
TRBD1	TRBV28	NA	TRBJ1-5	TGTGCCAGCGTTGAGGGGGCAGGGGGATATAATAGCAATCAGCCCCAGCATTTT	CASVEGAGGYNSNQPQHF
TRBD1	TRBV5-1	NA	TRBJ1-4	TGCGCCAGCAGCCCGTGGTCAGGGGGCAAGGAAAAACTGTTTTTT	CASSPWSGGKEKLFF
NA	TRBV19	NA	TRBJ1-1	TGTGCCAGTAGTATAGAACATGAGAACACTGAAGCTTTCTTT	CASSIEHENTEAFF
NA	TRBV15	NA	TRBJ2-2	TGTGCCACCAGCAGAGGGCAGCAAGCGAACACCGGGGAGCTGCTTTTT	CATSRGQQANTGELLF
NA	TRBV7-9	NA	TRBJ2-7	TGTGCCAGCAGCTTAATTTCTAGCTCCTACGAGCAGTACTTC	CASSLISSSYEQYF
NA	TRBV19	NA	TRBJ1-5	TGTGCCAGTAGTATGGCAGGTTTAAGTCAGCCCCAGCATTTT	CASSMAGLSQPQHF
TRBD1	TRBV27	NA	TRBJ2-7	TGTGCCAGCAGCCCCGGGACAGGGGGGTACGAGCAGTACTTC	CASSPGTGGYEQYF
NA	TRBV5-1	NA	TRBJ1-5	TGCGCCAGCAGCTTGTTCCCTGGGACACATCAGCCCCAGCATTTT	CASSLFPGTHQPQHF
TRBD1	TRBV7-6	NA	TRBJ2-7	TGTGCCAGCAGCTTAGGGGACAGACTACCCTACGAGCAGTACTTC	CASSLGDRLPYEQYF
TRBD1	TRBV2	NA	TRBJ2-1	TGTGCCAGCAGGGACCCAGGGGGCGCAGACAATGAGCAGTTCTTC	CASRDPGGADNEQFF
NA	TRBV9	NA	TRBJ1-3	TGTGCCAGCAGCGTAGGAGGGTTTTCCGGAAACACCATATATTTT	CASSVGGFSGNTIYF
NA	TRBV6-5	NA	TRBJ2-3	TGTGCCAGCAGGGAACAGGGAGGCACAGATACGCAGTATTTT	CASREQGGTDTQYF
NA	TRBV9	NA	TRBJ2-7	TGTGCCAGCAGCCTGGGGGGAGGCTACGAGCAGTACTTC	CASSLGGGYEQYF
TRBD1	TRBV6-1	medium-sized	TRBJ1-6	TGTGCCAGCAGTGGGGACAGGACGAATTCACCCCTCCACTTT	CASSGDRTNSPLHF
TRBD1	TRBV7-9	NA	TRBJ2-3	TGTGCCAGCAGCCACACCGACAGGGGAGATACGCAGTATTTT	CASSHTDRGDTQYF
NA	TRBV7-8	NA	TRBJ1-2	TGTGCCAGCAGCTTACGAGATAACTATGGCTACACCTTC	CASSLRDNYGYTF
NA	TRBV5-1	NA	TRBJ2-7	TGCGCCAGCAGCTACGGTAGGGGACACCCCTTCTACGAGCAGTACTTC	CASSYGRGHPFYEQYF
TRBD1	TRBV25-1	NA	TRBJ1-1	TGTGCCAGCAGGGACAGGGGCGCCGTTGAAGCTTTCTTT	CASRDRGAVEAFF
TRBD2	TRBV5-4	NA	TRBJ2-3	TGTGCCAGCAGCCCGCAGGAACTAGCGGGGACGCTAGATACGCAGTATTTT	CASSPQELAGTLDTQYF
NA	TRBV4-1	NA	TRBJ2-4	TGCGCCAGCAGCTTCAAAGCCGTAGGGGTCTCAGACATTCAGTACTTC	CASSFKAVGVSDIQYF
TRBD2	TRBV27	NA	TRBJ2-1	TGTGCCAGCAGTTTATCGATCCTTGGGCTAGCGGGCAACTACAATGAGCAGTTCTTC	CASSLSILGLAGNYNEQFF
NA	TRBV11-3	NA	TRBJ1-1	TGTGCCAGCAGCTTAGAATTCCGGGAAGAGGGTACCAACACTGAAGCTTTCTTT	CASSLEFREEGTNTEAFF
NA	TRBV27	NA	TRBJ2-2	TGTGCCAGCACACACGACAGCGTATACGGGGAGCTGTTTTTT	CASTHDSVYGELFF
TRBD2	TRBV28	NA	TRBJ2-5	TGTGCCAGCAGTCCAACTAGCGAAGAGACCCAGTACTTC	CASSPTSEETQYF
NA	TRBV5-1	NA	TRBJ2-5	TGCGCCAGCAGCTTGGTCGAGGGCAGGTCCCTTGGGGAGACCCAGTACTTC	CASSLVEGRSLGETQYF
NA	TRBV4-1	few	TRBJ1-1	TGCGCCAGCAGCCAAGCTGAGACAGAAGGGGAAACTGAAGCTTTCTTT	CASSQAETEGETEAFF
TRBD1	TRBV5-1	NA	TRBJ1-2	TGCGCCAGCAGCTTGGGGGGACAGTTGCATGGCTACACCTTC	CASSLGGQLHGYTF
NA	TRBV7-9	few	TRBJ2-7	TGTGCCAGCAGTGAAGGAGGAAGCTACGAGCAGTACTTC	CASSEGGSYEQYF
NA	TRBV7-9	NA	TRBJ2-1	TGTGCCAGCAGCCCTACGGACAGAAACAATGAGCAGTTCTTC	CASSPTDRNNEQFF
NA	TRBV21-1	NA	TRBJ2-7	TGTGCCAGCAGGGACAGAATTACCCCCCAAGGCTACGAGCAGTACTTC	CASRDRITPQGYEQYF
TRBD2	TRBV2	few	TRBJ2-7	TGTGCCAGCAGCTCAAGCGGGACTACCTACGAGCAGTACTTC	CASSSSGTTYEQYF
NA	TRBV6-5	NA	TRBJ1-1	TGTGCCAGCAGTTACGCGTCGGTTGAAGCTTTCTTT	CASSYASVEAFF
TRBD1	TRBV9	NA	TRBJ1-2	TGTGCCAGCAGCTCATGGACAGGCTCTAATGGCTACACCTTC	CASSSWTGSNGYTF